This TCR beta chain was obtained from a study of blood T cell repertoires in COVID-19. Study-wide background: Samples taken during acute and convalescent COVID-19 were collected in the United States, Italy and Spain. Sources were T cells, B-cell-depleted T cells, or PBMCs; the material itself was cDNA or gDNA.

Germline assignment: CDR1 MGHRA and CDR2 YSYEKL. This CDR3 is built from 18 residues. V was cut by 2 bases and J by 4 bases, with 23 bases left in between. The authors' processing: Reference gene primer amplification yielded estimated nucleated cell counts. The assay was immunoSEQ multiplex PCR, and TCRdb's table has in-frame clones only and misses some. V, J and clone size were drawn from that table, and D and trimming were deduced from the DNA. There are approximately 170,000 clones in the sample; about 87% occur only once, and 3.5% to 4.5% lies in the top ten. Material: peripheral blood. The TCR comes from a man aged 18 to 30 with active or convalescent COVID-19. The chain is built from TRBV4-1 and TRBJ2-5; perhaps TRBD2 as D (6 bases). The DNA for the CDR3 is TGCGCCAGCAGCCAATTCCCAACCGCTAGCGTGGCAGGAGAGACCCAGTACTTC. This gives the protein CASSQFPTASVAGETQYF.